The 12 T cell receptor beta chains listed next were all sequenced from one sample in a study of blood T cell repertoires in COVID-19. TCRdb's copy holds only in-frame clones and misses some; the assay was immunoSEQ multiplex PCR. In the table there are over 85,000 clones, around 82% of which are singletons. Sequencing input: peripheral blood. Receptors were obtained from a human donor in a cohort sampled during active COVID-19.

The chain carries TRBV28 and TRBJ2-5; 7 positions agree with TRBD1. V shed 6 bases, J shed 0 bases, and the junction held 13 bases outside the gene matches. Germline CDR1 MDHEN, CDR2 SYDVKM. This CDR3 spans 17 amino acids. CDR3 amino acids: CASRQTGPSKYQETQYF. CDR3 sequence (DNA): TGTGCCAGCAGACAGACAGGGCCGTCCAAGTACCAAGAGACCCAGTACTTC.

This rearrangement joins TRBV28 to TRBJ2-1; 9 bases are a match to TRBD2. The CDR3 is 15 amino acids. From germline, CDR1 is MDHEN and CDR2 SYDVKM. With 3 bases clipped from V and 12 bases from J, the junction kept 12 bases outside the gene matches. The CDR3 region is CASSFEAGGPTSQFF. The CDR3 DNA reads TGTGCCAGCAGTTTCGAAGCGGGAGGCCCCACCTCGCAGTTCTTC. Together with reference TRBV28 and TRBJ2-1, the CDR3 gives the full variable domain: DVKVTQSSRYLVKRTGEKVFLECVQDMDHENMFWYRQDPGLGLRLIYFSYDVKMKEKGDIPEGYSVSREKKERFSLILESASTNQTSMYLCASSFEAGGPTSQFFGPGTRLTVL.

The genes are TRBV7-3 and TRBJ2-7; the D is unclear. CDR3 length equals 13 residues. CDR1 and CDR2 from the germline V gene are SGHTA and FQGTGA. Between the trimmed V and J ends, which lost 1 base and 7 bases, there was a span of 11 bases. Here the CDR3 reads CASSLNLAGEQYF. In nucleotides, the CDR3 is TGTGCCAGCAGCTTAAACCTCGCCGGGGAGCAGTACTTC.

The chain has TRBV30 and TRBJ2-7; TRBD2 agrees at 9 bases. After removal of 3 bases from V and 3 bases from J, the junction contained 0 bases not matched to a gene. This CDR3 region has 12 residues. Germline V CDR1 and CDR2: GTSNPN, SVGIG (reference sequence). CDR3 region: CAWRTSGYEQYF. The CDR3, as DNA: TGTGCCTGGAGGACTAGCGGCTACGAGCAGTACTTC.

The chain is built from TRBV5-1 and TRBJ2-3; TRBD2 might be the D (5 bases). Per the germline V gene, CDR1 is SGHRS and CDR2 is YFSETQ. This CDR3 is built from 15 residues. V lost 0 bases and J lost 2, with 10 bases in between. CDR3 amino acids: CASSLANGVTDTQYF. In DNA, the CDR3 is TGCGCCAGCAGCTTGGCCAACGGGGTCACAGATACGCAGTATTTT.

V and J are TRBV9 and TRBJ2-1; 9 bases are shared with TRBD2. In germline, CDR1 is SGDLS, CDR2 YYNGEE. The length of the CDR3 is 14 residues. Trimming removed 1 base from V and 7 bases from J; junction bases left unmatched: 3. The CDR3, as DNA: TGTGCCAGCAGCGTACTAGCGGGGAGTAATGAGCAGTTCTTC. Translation: CASSVLAGSNEQFF.

The chain recombines TRBV29-1 with TRBJ2-7; D not resolved. The length of the CDR3 is 14 residues. Germline loops: CDR1 SQVTM, CDR2 ANQGSEA. V was clipped by 5 bases and J by 4 bases, with 18 bases between them. This chain's CDR3 is CSVLSSDFPYEQYF. CDR3 in DNA: TGCAGCGTTCTTAGTTCCGACTTTCCTTACGAGCAGTACTTC.

The chain has TRBV3-1 (or the pseudogene TRBV3-2) and TRBJ2-5, with 11 nucleotides matching TRBD2. V lost 4 bases and J lost 0; bases outside the gene matches: 13. The CDR3 contains 19 residues. Germline V gene data show CDR1 as LGHDT and CDR2 as YNNKEL (reference sequence). The CDR3 here is CASSRRTLAGGLYQETQYF. The DNA of the CDR3 is TGTGCCAGCAGCCGCCGGACATTAGCGGGGGGGTTGTACCAAGAGACCCAGTACTTC.

J is TRBJ2-1 and V is TRBV10-3, with TRBD1 identical over 10 bases. This CDR3 has 16 amino acids. Trimming removed 0 bases from V and 7 bases from J; junction bases left unmatched: 6. In germline, CDR1 is ENHRY, CDR2 SYGVKD. CDR3 coding DNA: TGTGCCATCAGTGAGTCGGGGACAGGGGCGATGAATGAGCAGTTCTTC. This sequence encodes CAISESGTGAMNEQFF.

The chain couples TRBV5-1 to TRBJ2-5, with a weak D call TRBD1 (6 bases). The CDR3 loop spans 15 amino acids. Trimming removed 1 base from V and 0 bases from J, with 10 bases in between. Germline CDR1 is SGHRS and CDR2 is YFSETQ. The CDR3: CASSLIPGDQETQYF. CDR3 DNA sequence: TGCGCCAGCAGCTTGATTCCAGGGGACCAAGAGACCCAGTACTTC.

The chain employs TRBV10-3 and TRBJ1-1; unclear D gene. The CDR3 length is 13 residues. Germline CDR1 ENHRY, CDR2 SYGVKD. V dropped 7 bases and J dropped 1 base, with 10 bases sitting between them. DNA of the CDR3: TGTGCCATCACTACCCACGGGAACACTGAAGCTTTCTTT. Translated: CAITTHGNTEAFF.

The rearrangement uses TRBV27 and TRBJ2-1; D perhaps matches TRBD1 (6 bases). From germline, CDR1 is MNHEY and CDR2 SMNVEV (reference sequence). This CDR3 has 18 amino acids. The ends were cut back, 4 bases at V and 5 bases at J, with 24 bases in the middle. CDR3 sequence: CASSSTGAPYSTNNEQFF. The CDR3 bases are TGTGCCAGCAGTTCGACAGGTGCCCCGTATTCCACTAACAATGAGCAGTTCTTC.